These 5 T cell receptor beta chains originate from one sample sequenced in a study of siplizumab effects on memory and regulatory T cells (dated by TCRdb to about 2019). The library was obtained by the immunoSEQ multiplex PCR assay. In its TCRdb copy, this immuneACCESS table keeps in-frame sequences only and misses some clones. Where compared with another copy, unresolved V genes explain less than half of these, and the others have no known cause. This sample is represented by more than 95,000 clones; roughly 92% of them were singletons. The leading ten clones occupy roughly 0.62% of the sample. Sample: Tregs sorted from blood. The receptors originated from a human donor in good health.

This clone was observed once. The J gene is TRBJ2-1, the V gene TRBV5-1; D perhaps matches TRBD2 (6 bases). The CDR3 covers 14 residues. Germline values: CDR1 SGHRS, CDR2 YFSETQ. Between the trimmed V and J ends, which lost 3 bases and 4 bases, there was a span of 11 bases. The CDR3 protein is CASSYRDSYNEQFF. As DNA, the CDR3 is TGCGCCAGCAGCTACCGGGACTCATACAATGAGCAGTTCTTC.

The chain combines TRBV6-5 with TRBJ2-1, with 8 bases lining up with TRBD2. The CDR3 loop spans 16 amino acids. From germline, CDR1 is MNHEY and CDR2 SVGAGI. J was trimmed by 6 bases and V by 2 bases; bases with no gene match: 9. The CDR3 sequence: CASSYRGGLGANEQFF. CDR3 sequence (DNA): TGTGCCAGCAGTTACCGGGGGGGACTAGGAGCCAATGAGCAGTTCTTC.

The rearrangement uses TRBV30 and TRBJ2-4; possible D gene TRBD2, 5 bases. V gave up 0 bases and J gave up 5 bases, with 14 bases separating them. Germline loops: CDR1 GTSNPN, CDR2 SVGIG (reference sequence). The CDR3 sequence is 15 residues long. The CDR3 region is CAWSVQGSSQNIQYF. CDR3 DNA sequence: TGTGCCTGGAGTGTACAAGGGTCTAGCCAAAACATTCAGTACTTC.

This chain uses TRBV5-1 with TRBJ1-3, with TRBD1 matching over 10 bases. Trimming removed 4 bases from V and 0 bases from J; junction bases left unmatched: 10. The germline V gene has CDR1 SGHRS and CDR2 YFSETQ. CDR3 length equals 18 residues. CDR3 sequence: CASSRQGTGALSGNTIYF. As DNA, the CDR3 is TGCGCCAGCAGCCGGCAGGGGACAGGGGCCCTCTCTGGAAACACCATATATTTT.

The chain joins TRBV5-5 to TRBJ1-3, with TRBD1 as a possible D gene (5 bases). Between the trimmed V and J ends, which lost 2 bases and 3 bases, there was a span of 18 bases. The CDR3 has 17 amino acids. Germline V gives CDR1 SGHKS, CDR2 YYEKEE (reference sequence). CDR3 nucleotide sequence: TGTGCCAGCAGCTTTCGAACAGGCGACTCCTATGGAAACACCATATATTTT. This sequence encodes CASSFRTGDSYGNTIYF.